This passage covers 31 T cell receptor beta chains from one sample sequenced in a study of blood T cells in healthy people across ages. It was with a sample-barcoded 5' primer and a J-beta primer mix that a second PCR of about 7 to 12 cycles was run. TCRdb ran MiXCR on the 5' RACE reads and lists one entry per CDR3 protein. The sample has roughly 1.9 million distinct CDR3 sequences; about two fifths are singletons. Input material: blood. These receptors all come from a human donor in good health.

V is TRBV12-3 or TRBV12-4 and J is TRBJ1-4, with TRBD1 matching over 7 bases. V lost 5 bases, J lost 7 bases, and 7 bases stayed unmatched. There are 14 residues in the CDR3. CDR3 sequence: CASSPTGLAEKLFF. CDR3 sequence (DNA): TGTGCCAGCAGTCCGACAGGGTTGGCTGAAAAACTGTTTTTT.

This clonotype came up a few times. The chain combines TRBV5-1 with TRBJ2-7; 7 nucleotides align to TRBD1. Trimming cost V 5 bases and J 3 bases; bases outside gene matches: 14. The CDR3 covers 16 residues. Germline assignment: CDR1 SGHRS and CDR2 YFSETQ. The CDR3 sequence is CASREGGDRAGYEQYF. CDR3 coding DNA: TGCGCCAGCAGGGAAGGCGGAGACAGGGCGGGCTACGAGCAGTACTTC.

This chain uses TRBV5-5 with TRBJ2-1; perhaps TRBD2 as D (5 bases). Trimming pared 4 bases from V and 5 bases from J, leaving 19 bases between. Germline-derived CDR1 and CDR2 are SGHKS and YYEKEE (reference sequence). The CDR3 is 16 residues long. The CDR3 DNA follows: TGTGCCAGCAGCCCCGGCGGGTACTGGAAGAACAATGAGCAGTTCTTC. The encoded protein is CASSPGGYWKNNEQFF.

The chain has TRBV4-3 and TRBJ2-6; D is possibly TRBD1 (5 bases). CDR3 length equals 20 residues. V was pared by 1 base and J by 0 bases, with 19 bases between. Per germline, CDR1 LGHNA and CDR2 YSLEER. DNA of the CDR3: TGCGCCAGCAGCCAAGCAGGTCAGGGATCCTATAACTCTGGGGCCAACGTCCTGACTTTC. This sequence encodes CASSQAGQGSYNSGANVLTF.

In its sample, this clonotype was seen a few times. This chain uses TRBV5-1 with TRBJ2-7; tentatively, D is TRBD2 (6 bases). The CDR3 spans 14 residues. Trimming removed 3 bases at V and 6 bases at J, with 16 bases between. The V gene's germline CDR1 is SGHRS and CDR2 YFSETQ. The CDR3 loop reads CASSSRDWLSEQYF. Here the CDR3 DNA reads TGCGCCAGCAGCTCCCGGGACTGGCTCTCCGAGCAGTACTTC.

The DNA for the CDR3 is TGTGCCAGCAGCTTAGTGGGACTAGTATCCAACGATGAGCAGTTCTTC. As protein: CASSLVGLVSNDEQFF. V and J are TRBV7-6 and TRBJ2-1; 8 bases align to TRBD2. Germline V CDR1 and CDR2: SGHVS, FNYEAQ. V lost 1 base to trimming and J lost 8 bases; unmatched junction nucleotides: 10. This CDR3 spans 16 amino acids.

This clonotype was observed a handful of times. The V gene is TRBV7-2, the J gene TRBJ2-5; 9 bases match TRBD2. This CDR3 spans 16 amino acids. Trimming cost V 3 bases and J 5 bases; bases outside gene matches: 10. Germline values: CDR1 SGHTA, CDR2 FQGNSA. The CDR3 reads CASSFLGGGAWETQYF. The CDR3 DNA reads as TGTGCCAGCAGCTTTCTTGGCGGGGGGGCTTGGGAGACCCAGTACTTC. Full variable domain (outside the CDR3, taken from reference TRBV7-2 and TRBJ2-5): GAGVSQSPSNKVTEKGKDVELRCDPISGHTALYWYRQSLGQGLEFLIYFQGNSAPDKSGLPSDRFSAERTGGSVSTLTIQRTQQEDSAVYLCASSFLGGGAWETQYFGPGTRLLVL.

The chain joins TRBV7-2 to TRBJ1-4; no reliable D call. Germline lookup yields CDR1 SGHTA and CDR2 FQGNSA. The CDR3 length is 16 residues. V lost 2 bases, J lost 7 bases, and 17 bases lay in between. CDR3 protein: CASSLLGGGDSEKLFF. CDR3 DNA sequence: TGTGCCAGCAGCTTACTTGGTGGTGGGGATAGTGAAAAACTGTTTTTT.

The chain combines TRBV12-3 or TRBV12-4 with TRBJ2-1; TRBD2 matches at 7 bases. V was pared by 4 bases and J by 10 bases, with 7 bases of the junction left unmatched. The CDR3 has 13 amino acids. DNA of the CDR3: TGTGCCAGCAGTTCCCAGAAAGCGGGGGAGCAGTTCTTC. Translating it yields CASSSQKAGEQFF.

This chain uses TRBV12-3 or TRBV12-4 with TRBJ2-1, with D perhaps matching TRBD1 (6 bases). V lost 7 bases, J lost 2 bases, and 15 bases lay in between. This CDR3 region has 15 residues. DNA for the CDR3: TGTGCCAGCACCCCGTGGCAGGGGACCTACAATGAGCAGTTCTTC. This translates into CASTPWQGTYNEQFF.

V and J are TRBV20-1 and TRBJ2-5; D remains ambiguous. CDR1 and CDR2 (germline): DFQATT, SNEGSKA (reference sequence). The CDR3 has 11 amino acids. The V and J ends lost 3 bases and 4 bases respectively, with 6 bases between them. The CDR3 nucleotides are TGCAGTGCTAGGGGTTCAGAGACCCAGTACTTC. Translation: CSARGSETQYF.

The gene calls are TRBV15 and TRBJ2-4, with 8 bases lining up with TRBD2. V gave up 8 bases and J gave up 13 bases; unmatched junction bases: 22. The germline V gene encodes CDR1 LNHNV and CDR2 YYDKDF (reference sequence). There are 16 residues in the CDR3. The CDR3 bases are TGTGCCACCCGAGATTCCGGGAGGGGCAACTACAATGAGCAGTACTTC. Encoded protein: CATRDSGRGNYNEQYF.

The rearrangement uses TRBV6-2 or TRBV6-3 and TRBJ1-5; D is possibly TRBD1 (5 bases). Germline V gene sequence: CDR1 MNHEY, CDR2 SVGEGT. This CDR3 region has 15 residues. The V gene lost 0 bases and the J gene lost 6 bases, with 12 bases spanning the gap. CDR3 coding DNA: TGTGCCAGCAGTTACTCGATCGGGGGAAGTCAGCCCCAGCATTTT. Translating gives CASSYSIGGSQPQHF.

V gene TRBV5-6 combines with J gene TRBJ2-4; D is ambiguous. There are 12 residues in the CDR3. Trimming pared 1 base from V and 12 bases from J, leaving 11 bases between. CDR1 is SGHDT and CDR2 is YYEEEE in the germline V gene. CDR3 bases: TGTGCCAGCAGCTTGAGGCTGAAGACTCAGTACTTC. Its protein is CASSLRLKTQYF.

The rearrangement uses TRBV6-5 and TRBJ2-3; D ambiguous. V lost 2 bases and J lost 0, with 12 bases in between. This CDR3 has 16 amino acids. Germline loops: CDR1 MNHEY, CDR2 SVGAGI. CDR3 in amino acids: CASSYGSLTSTDTQYF. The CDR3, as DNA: TGTGCCAGCAGTTACGGTTCCCTAACTAGCACAGATACGCAGTATTTT.

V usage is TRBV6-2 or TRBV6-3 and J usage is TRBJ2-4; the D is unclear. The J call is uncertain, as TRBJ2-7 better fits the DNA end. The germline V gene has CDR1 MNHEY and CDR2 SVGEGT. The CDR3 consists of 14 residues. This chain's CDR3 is CASSYSSDYYEQYF. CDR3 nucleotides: TGTGCCAGCAGTTACTCGTCAGATTACTACGAGCAGTACTTC.

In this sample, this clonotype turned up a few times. Written as DNA, the CDR3 is TGTGCCACCAGTGCCCTACAGGGAGGCACAGATACGCAGTATTTT. Residues: CATSALQGGTDTQYF. V is TRBV24-1 and J is TRBJ2-3, with D tentatively TRBD1 (6 bases). Trimming took 5 bases from V and 1 from J, leaving 12 bases between them. The CDR3 contains 15 residues. The germline CDR1 and CDR2 sequences are KGHDR and SFDVKD.

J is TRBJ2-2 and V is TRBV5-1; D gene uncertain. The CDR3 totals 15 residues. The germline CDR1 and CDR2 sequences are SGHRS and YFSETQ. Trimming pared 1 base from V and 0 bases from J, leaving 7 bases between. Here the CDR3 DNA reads TGCGCCAGCAGCTTGTACGGTTCGAACACCGGGGAGCTGTTTTTT. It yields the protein CASSLYGSNTGELFF.

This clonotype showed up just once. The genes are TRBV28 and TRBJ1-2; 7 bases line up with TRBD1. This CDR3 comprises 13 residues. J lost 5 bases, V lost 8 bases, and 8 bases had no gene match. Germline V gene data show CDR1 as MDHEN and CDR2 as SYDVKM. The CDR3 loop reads CASGGGDSYGYTF. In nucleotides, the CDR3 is TGTGCCAGCGGAGGGGGCGATTCATATGGCTACACCTTC.

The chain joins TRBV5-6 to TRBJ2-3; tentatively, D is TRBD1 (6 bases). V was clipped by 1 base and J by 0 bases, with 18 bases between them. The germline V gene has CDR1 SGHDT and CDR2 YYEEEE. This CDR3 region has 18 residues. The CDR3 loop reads CASSLMEGGSASTDTQYF. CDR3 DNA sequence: TGTGCCAGCAGCTTGATGGAAGGGGGTTCCGCTAGCACAGATACGCAGTATTTT.

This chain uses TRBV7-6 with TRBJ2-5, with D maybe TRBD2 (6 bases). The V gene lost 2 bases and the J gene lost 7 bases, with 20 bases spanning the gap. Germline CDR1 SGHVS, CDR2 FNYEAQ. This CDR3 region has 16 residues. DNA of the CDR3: TGTGCCAGCAGCTTAATTGGCGGGGCTAATATGGGGACCCAGTACTTC. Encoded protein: CASSLIGGANMGTQYF.

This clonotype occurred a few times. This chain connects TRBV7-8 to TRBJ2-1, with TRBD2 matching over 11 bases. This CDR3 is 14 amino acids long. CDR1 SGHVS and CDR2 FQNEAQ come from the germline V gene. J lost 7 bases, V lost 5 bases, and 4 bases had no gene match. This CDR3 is CASSRLAGRNEQFF. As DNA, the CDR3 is TGTGCCAGCAGCAGACTAGCGGGGCGTAATGAGCAGTTCTTC.

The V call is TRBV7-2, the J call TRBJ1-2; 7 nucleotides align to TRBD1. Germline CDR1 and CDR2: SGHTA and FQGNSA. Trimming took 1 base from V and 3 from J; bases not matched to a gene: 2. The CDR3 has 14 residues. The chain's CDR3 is CASSLGDSYYGYTF. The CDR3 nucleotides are TGTGCCAGCAGCTTAGGGGACAGCTACTATGGCTACACCTTC.

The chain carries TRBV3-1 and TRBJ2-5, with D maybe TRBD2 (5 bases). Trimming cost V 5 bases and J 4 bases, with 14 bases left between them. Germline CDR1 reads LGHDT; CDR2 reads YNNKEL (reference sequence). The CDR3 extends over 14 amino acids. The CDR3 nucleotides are TGTGCCAGCAGCGGTGCCCGGGGAACAGAGACCCAGTACTTC. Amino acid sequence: CASSGARGTETQYF.

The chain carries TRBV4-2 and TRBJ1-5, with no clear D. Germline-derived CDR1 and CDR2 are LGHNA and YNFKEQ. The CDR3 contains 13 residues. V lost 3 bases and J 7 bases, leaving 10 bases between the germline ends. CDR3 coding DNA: TGTGCCAGCAGCCAGGGGAGCGGGCAGCCCCAGCATTTT. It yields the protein CASSQGSGQPQHF.

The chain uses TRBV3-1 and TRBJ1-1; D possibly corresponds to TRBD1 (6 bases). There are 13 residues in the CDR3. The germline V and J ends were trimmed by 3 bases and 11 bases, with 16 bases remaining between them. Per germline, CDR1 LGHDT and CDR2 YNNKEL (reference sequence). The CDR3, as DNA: TGTGCCAGCAGCCACTGGGACACCAAGGGGGCTTTCTTT. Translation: CASSHWDTKGAFF.

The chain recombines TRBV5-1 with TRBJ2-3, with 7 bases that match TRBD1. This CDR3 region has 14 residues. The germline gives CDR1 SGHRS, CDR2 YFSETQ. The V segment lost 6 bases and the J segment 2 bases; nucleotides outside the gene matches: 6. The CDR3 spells CASTKGADTDTQYF. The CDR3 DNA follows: TGCGCCAGCACTAAGGGGGCCGACACAGATACGCAGTATTTT.

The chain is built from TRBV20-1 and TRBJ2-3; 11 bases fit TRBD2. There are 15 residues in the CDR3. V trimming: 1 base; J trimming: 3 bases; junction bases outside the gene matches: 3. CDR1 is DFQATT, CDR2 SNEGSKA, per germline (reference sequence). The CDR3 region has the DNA TGCAGTGCTAGAGCGGGGACTAGCGGAACAGATACGCAGTATTTT. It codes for CSARAGTSGTDTQYF.

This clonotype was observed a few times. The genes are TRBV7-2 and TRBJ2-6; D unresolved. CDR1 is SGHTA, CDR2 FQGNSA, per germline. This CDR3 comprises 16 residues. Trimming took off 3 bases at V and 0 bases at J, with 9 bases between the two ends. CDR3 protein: CASSFSPDSGANVLTF. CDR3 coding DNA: TGTGCCAGCAGCTTTTCTCCCGACTCTGGGGCCAACGTCCTGACTTTC. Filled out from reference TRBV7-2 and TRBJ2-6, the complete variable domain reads GAGVSQSPSNKVTEKGKDVELRCDPISGHTALYWYRQSLGQGLEFLIYFQGNSAPDKSGLPSDRFSAERTGGSVSTLTIQRTQQEDSAVYLCASSFSPDSGANVLTFGAGSRLTVL.

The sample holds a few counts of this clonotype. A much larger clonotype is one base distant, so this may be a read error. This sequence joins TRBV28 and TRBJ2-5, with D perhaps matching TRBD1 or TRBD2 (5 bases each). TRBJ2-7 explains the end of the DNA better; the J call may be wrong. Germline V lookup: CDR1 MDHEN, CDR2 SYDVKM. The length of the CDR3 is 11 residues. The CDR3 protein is CASSSGAEQYF. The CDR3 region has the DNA TGTGCCAGCAGTTCCGGGGCCGAGCAGTACTTC.

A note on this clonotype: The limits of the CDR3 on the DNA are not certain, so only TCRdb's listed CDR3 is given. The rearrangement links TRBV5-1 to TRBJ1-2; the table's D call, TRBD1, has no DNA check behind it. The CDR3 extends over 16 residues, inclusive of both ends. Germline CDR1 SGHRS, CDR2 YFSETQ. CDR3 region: CASSTSVRGAPWGYTF.